The 32 T cell receptor beta chains below were found in one sample sequenced in a study of identical twins. TCRdb re-derived calls from the 5' RACE reads in MiXCR, one entry per CDR3 protein. The sample includes some 1,600,000 distinct CDR3 sequences, around a third seen only once; the top ten take 0.27%. Sample: cord blood. The receptor source for this set is a newborn girl in good health.

The chain employs TRBV12-3 or TRBV12-4 and TRBJ1-5; D might be TRBD1 (6 bases). V was trimmed by 5 bases and J by 6 bases, leaving 17 bases between them. The CDR3 has 15 residues. CDR3 protein: CASSLSAGARQPQHF. Here the CDR3 DNA reads TGTGCCAGCAGTCTCTCCGCGGGGGCTCGTCAGCCCCAGCATTTT.

In this sample, this clonotype turned up once. The chain recombines TRBV7-6 with TRBJ1-3, with no clear D. Trimming pared 2 bases from V and 0 bases from J, leaving 5 bases between. Germline V lookup: CDR1 SGHVS, CDR2 FNYEAQ. The CDR3 has 14 amino acids. The CDR3 reads CASSLTDSGNTIYF. DNA of the CDR3: TGTGCCAGCAGCTTAACGGACTCTGGAAACACCATATATTTT. Combining the CDR3 with reference TRBV7-6 and TRBJ1-3 gives the whole variable domain GAGVSQSPRYKVTKRGQDVALRCDPISGHVSLYWYRQALGQGPEFLTYFNYEAQQDKSGLPNDRFSAERPEGSISTLTIQRTEQRDSAMYRCASSLTDSGNTIYFGEGSWLTVV.

The rearrangement links TRBV10-2 to TRBJ1-2; D is unclear. CDR1 is WSHSY, CDR2 SAAADI, per germline. The CDR3 has 13 amino acids. V was pared by 8 bases and J by 0 bases, with 10 bases between. CDR3 amino acids: CASDGKANYGYTF. DNA of the CDR3: TGCGCCAGCGACGGGAAAGCTAACTATGGCTACACCTTC.

V gene TRBV29-1 combines with J gene TRBJ2-1, with D tentatively TRBD1 (5 bases). The closer fit of TRBJ2-7 to the DNA end suggests the J call may be wrong. The germline CDR1 and CDR2 sequences are SQVTM and ANQGSEA. This CDR3 region has 16 residues. The CDR3 coding sequence is TGCAGCGTTGAAGGCCCCCACACAGGTTCCTACAATGAGCAGTACTTC. It codes for CSVEGPHTGSYNEQYF.

The gene calls are TRBV28 and TRBJ2-1; maybe TRBD1 (7 bases). The ends were cut back, 6 bases at V and 2 bases at J, with 20 bases in the middle. The CDR3 runs 17 residues. The V gene's germline CDR1 is MDHEN and CDR2 SYDVKM. The CDR3 spells CASSLARQGLTYNEQFF. CDR3 sequence (DNA): TGTGCCAGCAGCCTAGCGCGACAGGGCCTCACCTACAATGAGCAGTTCTTC.

CDR3 sequence: CSASTGTPSYEQYF. The DNA for the CDR3 is TGCAGTGCTAGTACCGGGACCCCCAGTTACGAGCAGTACTTC. The V call is TRBV20-1, the J call TRBJ2-7; possibly TRBD1 or TRBD2 for D (5 bases each). This CDR3 is built from 14 residues. V lost 3 bases and J lost 4, with 16 bases in between. The germline V gene encodes CDR1 DFQATT and CDR2 SNEGSKA (reference sequence).

This clonotype was counted between two and nine times. This chain joins TRBV7-2 and TRBJ2-7; 8 bases map to TRBD2. The CDR3 has 14 residues. Germline values: CDR1 SGHTA, CDR2 FQGNSA. After removal of 5 bases from V and 2 bases from J, the junction contained 5 bases not matched to a gene. This CDR3 is CASSITSGTYEQYF. CDR3 sequence (DNA): TGTGCCAGCAGCATTACTAGCGGAACCTACGAGCAGTACTTC.

The chain is built from TRBV2 and TRBJ2-2; unclear D gene. The CDR3 is made up of 12 amino acids. V dropped 3 bases and J dropped 10 bases, with 9 bases sitting between them. Germline-derived CDR1 and CDR2 are SNHLY and FYNNEI. The CDR3 DNA reads as TGTGCCAGCAGTGACGCTCTGGAGGAGCTGTTTTTT. Its protein product is CASSDALEELFF. Full variable domain (remainder filled in from reference TRBV2 and TRBJ2-2): EPEVTQTPSHQVTQMGQEVILRCVPISNHLYFYWYRQILGQKVEFLVSFYNNEISEKSEIFDDQFSVERPDGSNFTLKIRSTKLEDSAMYFCASSDALEELFFGEGSRLTVL.

This clonotype has only a few counts. J is TRBJ1-2 and V is TRBV5-1, with D unresolved. CDR3 length: 16 amino acids. In germline, CDR1 is SGHRS, CDR2 YFSETQ. The V end was cut by 5 bases, the J end by 1 base, with 18 bases between. The CDR3 loop is CASSKEAGRVNYGYTF. The CDR3 coding sequence is TGCGCCAGCAGTAAAGAGGCGGGTAGGGTTAACTATGGCTACACCTTC.

This clonotype has only a few counts. One end of the junction varies from germline; a read error may be responsible. The rearrangement joins TRBV7-9 to TRBJ2-3; TRBD1 aligns across 8 bases. The CDR3 covers 15 residues. From germline, CDR1 is SEHNR and CDR2 FQNEAQ (reference sequence). Here the CDR3 DNA reads TGTGCCAGCACCTTAGGGACAGGCGACACAGATACGCAGTATTTT. This translates into CASTLGTGDTDTQYF.

The V and J genes are TRBV6-2 or TRBV6-3 and TRBJ2-5; TRBD1 matches at 12 bases. Trimming took 2 bases from V and 11 from J; bases not matched to a gene: 12. Germline lookup yields CDR1 MNHEY and CDR2 SVGEGT. The CDR3 is made up of 16 amino acids. CDR3 nucleotide sequence: TGTGCCAGCAGTTACCCACGGGACAGGGGGCGCAATGAGCAGTACTTC. Translated: CASSYPRDRGRNEQYF.

Of note for this clonotype: This could be a read error, since a much larger clone is one nucleotide away. The V call is TRBV10-3, the J call TRBJ2-1; D is unresolved. This CDR3 contains 16 residues. Germline lookup yields CDR1 ENHRY and CDR2 SYGVKD. CDR3 protein: CAVSEKGRISYNEQFF. CDR3 bases: TGTGCCGTCAGTGAGAAGGGCAGGATCTCCTACAATGAGCAGTTCTTC.

There are a few counts of this clonotype. This chain links TRBV6-2 or TRBV6-3 with TRBJ1-5; 7 bases align to TRBD1. The germline V gene encodes CDR1 MNHEY and CDR2 SVGEGT. The CDR3 runs to 15 residues. The V gene end was trimmed by 10 bases and the J gene end by 0 bases; junction bases not matched to a gene: 9. The CDR3 loop reads CATNKGALSNQPQHF. DNA of the CDR3: TGTGCCACCAACAAGGGGGCCCTTAGCAATCAGCCCCAGCATTTT.

V and J are TRBV7-2 and TRBJ2-3, with a weak D call TRBD1 (7 bases). Germline CDR1 and CDR2: SGHTA and FQGNSA. The V and J ends lost 5 bases and 2 bases respectively, with 14 bases between them. This CDR3 spans 15 amino acids. CDR3 region: CASSKAGGSTDTQYF. In DNA, the CDR3 is TGTGCCAGCAGCAAAGCAGGGGGGTCCACAGATACGCAGTATTTT.

This chain uses TRBV7-8 with TRBJ1-5, with D possibly TRBD1 on 5 matching bases. V shed 3 bases and J shed 3 bases, with 15 bases lying between them. CDR3 length: 16 residues. Germline assignment: CDR1 SGHVS and CDR2 FQNEAQ. CDR3 amino acids: CASSFLGVSANQPQHF. The CDR3, as DNA: TGTGCCAGCAGCTTTTTGGGGGTGTCAGCCAATCAGCCCCAGCATTTT.

As for this clonotype: An end of the junction differs from the germline gene, which may be a read error. The rearrangement links TRBV10-3 to TRBJ2-3; 7 bases agree with TRBD1. Germline CDR1 and CDR2: ENHRY and SYGVKD. The CDR3 consists of 15 residues. The CDR3 here is CAISEGLAGGDTHYF. The CDR3 DNA is TGTGCCATCAGTGAAGGTCTAGCAGGGGGAGATACGCACTATTTT.

This chain uses TRBV5-1 with TRBJ2-1; TRBD2 agrees at 10 bases. V lost 3 bases to trimming and J lost 10 bases; unmatched junction nucleotides: 7. The CDR3 runs to 14 residues. Germline V gene data show CDR1 as SGHRS and CDR2 as YFSETQ. The CDR3 bases are TGCGCCAGCAGCTCCACTAGCGGGGCGATCGAGCAGTTCTTC. Its protein product is CASSSTSGAIEQFF.

This clonotype was picked up a small number of times. The chain uses TRBV2 and TRBJ1-1; D might be TRBD1 (6 bases). CDR1 and CDR2 from the germline V gene are SNHLY and FYNNEI. Trimming removed 6 bases from V and 11 bases from J, with 13 bases in between. CDR3 length: 11 amino acids. As DNA, the CDR3 is TGTGCCAGCAGCCTGGACAGTAATGCTTTCTTT. Amino acids: CASSLDSNAFF.

V gene TRBV20-1 combines with J gene TRBJ1-4; D remains unclear. Per germline, CDR1 DFQATT and CDR2 SNEGSKA (reference sequence). The CDR3 spans 10 residues. The V and J ends lost 5 bases and 5 bases respectively, with 3 bases between them. The CDR3: CSAENEKLFF. CDR3 DNA sequence: TGCAGTGCTGAGAATGAAAAACTGTTTTTT.

This rearrangement joins TRBV9 to TRBJ2-3; D is perhaps TRBD2 (6 bases). Per germline, CDR1 SGDLS and CDR2 YYNGEE. CDR3 length: 15 amino acids. V lost 4 bases and J lost 2, with 14 bases in between. The CDR3 loop reads CASSIRAGLTDTQYF. The CDR3, as DNA: TGTGCCAGCAGCATAAGAGCGGGTCTCACAGATACGCAGTATTTT.

The gene calls are TRBV3-1 and TRBJ2-1; D gene unclear. Trimming shortened V by 1 base and J by 0 bases, and 10 bases separated the two germline ends. The CDR3 loop spans 16 amino acids. Germline lookup yields CDR1 LGHDT and CDR2 YNNKEL (reference sequence). The CDR3 protein is CASSQVSWSSYNEQFF. The CDR3 DNA reads TGTGCCAGCAGCCAAGTATCCTGGAGCTCCTACAATGAGCAGTTCTTC.

This chain connects TRBV12-3 or TRBV12-4 to TRBJ2-3; the match to TRBD1 covers 8 bases. V lost 8 bases, J lost 11 bases, and 12 bases stayed unmatched. This CDR3 has 13 amino acids. CDR3 nucleotide sequence: TGTGCCAGCGGTTCGACAGGGGACGAAGTGCAGTATTTT. Translated, it gives CASGSTGDEVQYF.

The chain recombines TRBV19 with TRBJ1-1; tentatively, D is TRBD1 (5 bases). CDR1 is LNHDA and CDR2 is SQIVND in the germline V gene (reference sequence). This CDR3 has 15 residues. V lost 3 bases and J lost 4, with 15 bases in between. Here the CDR3 DNA reads TGTGCCAGTAGTATTCCTCGAGCGGGGGGCACTGAAGCTTTCTTT. Residues: CASSIPRAGGTEAFF.

This clonotype was detected only a few times. V usage is TRBV12-3 or TRBV12-4 and J usage is TRBJ1-6, with D perhaps TRBD1 (5 bases). V dropped 5 bases and J dropped 10 bases, with 15 bases sitting between them. This CDR3 is built from 14 residues. CDR3 sequence: CASSGTGISSPLHF. The CDR3 DNA follows: TGTGCCAGCAGTGGAACAGGAATAAGCTCACCCCTCCACTTT.

As regards this clonotype: This may arise from a read error, as a much more abundant clone is one base away. The chain is built from TRBV11-1 and TRBJ2-5; 7 bases map to TRBD1. The CDR3 contains 15 residues. Germline CDR1 and CDR2: SGHAT and FQDESV (reference sequence). The CDR3 DNA sequence: TGTGCCAGCAGCTTCTTCGGGACAGTTCAAGAGTCCCAGTACTTC. This sequence encodes CASSFFGTVQESQYF.

The chain has TRBV20-1 and TRBJ2-7, with TRBD1 as a possible D gene (6 bases). The CDR3 totals 15 residues. Germline CDR1 is DFQATT and CDR2 is SNEGSKA (reference sequence). V lost 0 bases, J lost 0 bases, and 12 bases lay in between. CDR3 region: CSARDPDRLSYEQYF. Written as DNA, the CDR3 is TGCAGTGCTAGAGATCCCGACAGGCTCTCCTACGAGCAGTACTTC.

On this clonotype itself: This may be a read error, as it is one base from a much larger clone. V gene TRBV4-2 combines with J gene TRBJ2-7; 9 bases are a match to TRBD2. Germline lookup yields CDR1 LGHNA and CDR2 YNFKEQ. CDR3 size: 16 residues. CDR3 coding DNA: TGTGCCGGCAGCCAAGAACCTAGCGGGATAGCCTACGAGCAGTACTTC. Amino acids: CAGSQEPSGIAYEQYF.

This chain links TRBV27 with TRBJ2-3; D is possibly TRBD1 (5 bases). The CDR3 runs to 14 residues. Trimming shortened V by 4 bases and J by 5 bases, and 13 bases separated the two germline ends. From germline, CDR1 is MNHEY and CDR2 SMNVEV (reference sequence). The CDR3 DNA reads as TGTGCCAGCAGTTGGCTAGGGGAAAAAGATACGCAGTATTTT. This sequence encodes CASSWLGEKDTQYF.

The chain couples TRBV5-6 to TRBJ1-2, with 8 bases matching TRBD1. CDR1 SGHDT and CDR2 YYEEEE come from the germline V gene. After removal of 4 bases from V and 8 bases from J, the junction contained 7 bases not matched to a gene. This CDR3 is 13 amino acids long. Here the CDR3 reads CASSTGQGRGYTF. The CDR3, as DNA: TGTGCCAGCAGCACCGGACAGGGTCGGGGCTACACCTTC.

This clonotype has at least ten counts. The chain carries TRBV6-5 and TRBJ2-3; D not resolved. This CDR3 is built from 13 residues. From germline, CDR1 is MNHEY and CDR2 SVGAGI. With 0 bases removed from V and 8 bases from J, the gap between germline ends came to 9 bases. CDR3 region: CASSYSGIATQYF. In nucleotides, the CDR3 is TGTGCCAGCAGTTACTCAGGGATAGCTACGCAGTATTTT.

This clonotype was detected only a few times. This chain joins TRBV7-9 and TRBJ2-7; no clear D. V lost 7 bases, J lost 3 bases, and 16 bases lay in between. The CDR3 totals 14 residues. From germline, CDR1 is SEHNR and CDR2 FQNEAQ (reference sequence). As DNA, the CDR3 is TGTGCCAGCAACGATTCGACCCTAAACTACGAGCAGTACTTC. Translated: CASNDSTLNYEQYF.

V usage is TRBV5-1 and J usage is TRBJ2-1; 7 positions agree with TRBD1. Trimming removed 4 bases from V and 1 base from J; junction bases left unmatched: 8. Germline V gives CDR1 SGHRS, CDR2 YFSETQ. There are 16 residues in the CDR3. The CDR3 DNA reads TGCGCCAGCAGCGCCCGGGCACAGGGGTCCTACAATGAGCAGTTCTTC. Translation: CASSARAQGSYNEQFF.